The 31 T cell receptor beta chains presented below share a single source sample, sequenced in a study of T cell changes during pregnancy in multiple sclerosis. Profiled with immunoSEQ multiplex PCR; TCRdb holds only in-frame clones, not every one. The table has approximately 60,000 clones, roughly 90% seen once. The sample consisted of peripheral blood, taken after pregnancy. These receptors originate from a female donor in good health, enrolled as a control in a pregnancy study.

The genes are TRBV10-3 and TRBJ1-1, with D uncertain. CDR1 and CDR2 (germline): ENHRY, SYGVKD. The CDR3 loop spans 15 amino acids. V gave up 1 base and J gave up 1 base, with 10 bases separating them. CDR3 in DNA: TGTGCCATCAGTGAGTTTTCCTCAGGGAACACTGAAGCTTTCTTT. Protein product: CAISEFSSGNTEAFF.

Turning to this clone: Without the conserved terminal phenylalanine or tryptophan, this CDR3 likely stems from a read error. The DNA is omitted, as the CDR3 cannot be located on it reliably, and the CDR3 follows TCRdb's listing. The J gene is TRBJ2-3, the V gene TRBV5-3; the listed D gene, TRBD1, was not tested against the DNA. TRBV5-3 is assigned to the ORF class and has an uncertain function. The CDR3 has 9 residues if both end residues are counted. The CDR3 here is CARRTGPSN.

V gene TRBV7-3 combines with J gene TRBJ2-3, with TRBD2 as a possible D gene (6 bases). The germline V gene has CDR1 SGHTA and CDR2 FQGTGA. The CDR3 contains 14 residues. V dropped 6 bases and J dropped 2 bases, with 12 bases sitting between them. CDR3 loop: CASSWAGFTDTQYF. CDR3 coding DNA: TGTGCCAGCAGTTGGGCGGGGTTCACAGATACGCAGTATTTT.

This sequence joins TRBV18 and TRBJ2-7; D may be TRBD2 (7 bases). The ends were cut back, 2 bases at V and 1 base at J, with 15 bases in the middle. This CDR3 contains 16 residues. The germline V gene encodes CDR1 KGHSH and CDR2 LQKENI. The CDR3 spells CASSPTSGRGSYEQYF. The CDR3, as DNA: TGTGCCAGCTCACCAACATCGGGGAGGGGGTCCTACGAGCAGTACTTC. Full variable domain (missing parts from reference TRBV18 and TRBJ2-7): NAGVMQNPRHLVRRRGQEARLRCSPMKGHSHVYWYRQLPEEGLKFMVYLQKENIIDESGMPKERFSAEFPKEGPSILRIQQVVRGDSAAYFCASSPTSGRGSYEQYFGPGTRLTVT.

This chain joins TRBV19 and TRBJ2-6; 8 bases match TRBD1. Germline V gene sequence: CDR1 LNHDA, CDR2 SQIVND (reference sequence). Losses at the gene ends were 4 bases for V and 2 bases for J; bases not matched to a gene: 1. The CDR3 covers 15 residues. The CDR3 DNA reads TGTGCCAGTAGTACGACAGGGGCTGGGGCCAACGTCCTGACTTTC. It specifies CASSTTGAGANVLTF.

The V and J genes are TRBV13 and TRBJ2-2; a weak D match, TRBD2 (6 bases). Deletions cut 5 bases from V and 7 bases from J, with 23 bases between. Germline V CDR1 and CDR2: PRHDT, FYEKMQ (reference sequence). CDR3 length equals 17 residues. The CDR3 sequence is CASSPFASGRKGGELFF. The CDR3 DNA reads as TGTGCCAGCAGCCCCTTTGCCTCTGGGAGGAAGGGCGGGGAGCTGTTTTTT.

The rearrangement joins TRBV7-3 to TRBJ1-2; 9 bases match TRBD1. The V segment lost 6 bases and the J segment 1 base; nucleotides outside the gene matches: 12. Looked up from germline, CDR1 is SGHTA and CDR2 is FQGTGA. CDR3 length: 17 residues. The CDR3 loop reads CASSWGGTGPFNYGYTF. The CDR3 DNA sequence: TGTGCCAGCAGTTGGGGGGGGACAGGGCCTTTTAACTATGGCTACACCTTC.

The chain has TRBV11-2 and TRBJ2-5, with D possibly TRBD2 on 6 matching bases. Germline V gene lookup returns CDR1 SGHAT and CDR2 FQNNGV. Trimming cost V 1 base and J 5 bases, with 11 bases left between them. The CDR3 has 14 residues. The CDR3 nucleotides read TGTGCCAGCAGCTTAGCGGGGGTACCCGAGACCCAGTACTTC. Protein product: CASSLAGVPETQYF.

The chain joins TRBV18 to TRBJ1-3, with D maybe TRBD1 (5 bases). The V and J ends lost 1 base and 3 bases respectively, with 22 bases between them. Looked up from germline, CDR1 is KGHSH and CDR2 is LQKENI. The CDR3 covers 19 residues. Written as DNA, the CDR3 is TGTGCCAGCTCACCACGAACCCCGGCCCAGGGTGGTTTTGGAAACACCATATATTTT. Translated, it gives CASSPRTPAQGGFGNTIYF.

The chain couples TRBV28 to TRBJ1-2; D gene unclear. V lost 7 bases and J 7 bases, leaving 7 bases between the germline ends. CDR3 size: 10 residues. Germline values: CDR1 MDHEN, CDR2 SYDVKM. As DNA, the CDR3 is TGTGCCAGCAACGGAGTTGGCTACACCTTC. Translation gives CASNGVGYTF.

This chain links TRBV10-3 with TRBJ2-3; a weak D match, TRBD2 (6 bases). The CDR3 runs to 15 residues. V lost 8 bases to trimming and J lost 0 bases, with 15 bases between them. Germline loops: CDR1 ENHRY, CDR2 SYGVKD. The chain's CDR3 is CAIGGIGTSTDTQYF. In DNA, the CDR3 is TGTGCCATCGGGGGGATCGGGACTAGCACAGATACGCAGTATTTT.

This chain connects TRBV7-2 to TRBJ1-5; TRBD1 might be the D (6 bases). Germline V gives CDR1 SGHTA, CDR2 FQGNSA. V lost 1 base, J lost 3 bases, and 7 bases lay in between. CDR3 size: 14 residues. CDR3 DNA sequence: TGTGCCAGCAGCTTAGGGACAGCCAATCAGCCCCAGCATTTT. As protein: CASSLGTANQPQHF.

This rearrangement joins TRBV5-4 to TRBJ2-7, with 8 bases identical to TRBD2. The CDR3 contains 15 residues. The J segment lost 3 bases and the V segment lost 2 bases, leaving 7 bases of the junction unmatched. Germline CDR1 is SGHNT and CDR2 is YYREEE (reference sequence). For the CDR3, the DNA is TGTGCCAGCAGCTTCGCCCCAGCGGGGGTCTACGAGCAGTACTTC. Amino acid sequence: CASSFAPAGVYEQYF.

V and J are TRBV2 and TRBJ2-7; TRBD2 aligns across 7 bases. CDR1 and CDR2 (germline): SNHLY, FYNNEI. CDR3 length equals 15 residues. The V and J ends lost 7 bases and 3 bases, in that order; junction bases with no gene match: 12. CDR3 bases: TGTGCCAGCACGGGGGGTAGTGGGATTTTCTACGAGCAGTACTTC. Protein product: CASTGGSGIFYEQYF.

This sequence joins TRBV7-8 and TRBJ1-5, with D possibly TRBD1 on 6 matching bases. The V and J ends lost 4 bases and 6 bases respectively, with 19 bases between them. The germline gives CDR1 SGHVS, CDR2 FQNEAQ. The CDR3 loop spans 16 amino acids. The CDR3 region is CASSSLPAGESQPQHF. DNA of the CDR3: TGTGCCAGCAGCTCACTACCGGCAGGGGAAAGTCAGCCCCAGCATTTT.

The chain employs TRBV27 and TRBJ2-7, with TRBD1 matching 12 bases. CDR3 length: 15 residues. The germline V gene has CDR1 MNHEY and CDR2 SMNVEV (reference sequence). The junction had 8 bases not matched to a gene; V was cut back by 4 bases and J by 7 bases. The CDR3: CASSSPGQGAREQYF. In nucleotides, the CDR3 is TGTGCCAGCAGTTCTCCGGGACAGGGGGCGCGGGAGCAGTACTTC.

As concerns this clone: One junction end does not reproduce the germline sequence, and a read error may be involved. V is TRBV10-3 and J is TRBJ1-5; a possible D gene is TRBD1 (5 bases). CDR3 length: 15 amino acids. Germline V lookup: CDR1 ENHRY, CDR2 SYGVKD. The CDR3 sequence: CATSDLGREDQPQHF. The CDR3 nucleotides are TGTGCCACCAGTGATCTAGGCAGGGAGGACCAGCCCCAGCATTTT.

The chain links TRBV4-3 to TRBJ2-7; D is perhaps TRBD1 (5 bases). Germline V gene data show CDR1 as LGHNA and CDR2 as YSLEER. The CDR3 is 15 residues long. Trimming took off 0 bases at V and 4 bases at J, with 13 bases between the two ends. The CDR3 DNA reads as TGCGCCAGCAGCCAAGATCGGGCAGGGCTATACGAGCAGTACTTC. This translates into CASSQDRAGLYEQYF.

In nucleotides, the CDR3 is TGTGCCAGCTCAGTACAGGAGGGCCAGCCCCAGCATTTT. Encoded protein: CASSVQEGQPQHF. The rearrangement uses TRBV18 and TRBJ1-5; the D gene is possibly TRBD1 (5 bases). Trimming took 5 bases from V and 7 from J, leaving 12 bases between them. Germline CDR1 and CDR2: KGHSH and LQKENI. The CDR3 covers 13 residues.

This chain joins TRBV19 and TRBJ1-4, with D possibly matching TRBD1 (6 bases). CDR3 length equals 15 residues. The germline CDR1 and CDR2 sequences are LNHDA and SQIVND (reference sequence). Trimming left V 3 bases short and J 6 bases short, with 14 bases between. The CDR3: CASSILGGTDEKLFF. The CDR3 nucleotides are TGTGCCAGTAGTATTTTAGGGGGAACGGATGAAAAACTGTTTTTT.

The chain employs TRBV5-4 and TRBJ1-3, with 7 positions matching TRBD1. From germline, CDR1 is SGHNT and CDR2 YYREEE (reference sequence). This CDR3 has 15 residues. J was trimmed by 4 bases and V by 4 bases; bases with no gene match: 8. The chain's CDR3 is CASSLRTGTGNTIYF. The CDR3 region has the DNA TGTGCCAGCAGCCTTCGGACAGGAACAGGAAACACCATATATTTT.

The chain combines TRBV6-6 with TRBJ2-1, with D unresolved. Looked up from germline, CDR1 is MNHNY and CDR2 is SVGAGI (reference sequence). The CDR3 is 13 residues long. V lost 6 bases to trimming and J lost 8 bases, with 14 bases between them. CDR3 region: CASRTYLKDEQFF. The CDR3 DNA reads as TGTGCCAGCAGGACTTACCTGAAGGATGAGCAGTTCTTC.

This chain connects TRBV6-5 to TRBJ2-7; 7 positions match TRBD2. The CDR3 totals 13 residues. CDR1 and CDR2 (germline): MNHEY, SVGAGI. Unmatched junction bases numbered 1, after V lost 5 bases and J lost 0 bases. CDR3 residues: CASSGGSSYEQYF. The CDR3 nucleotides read TGTGCCAGCAGTGGCGGGAGCTCCTACGAGCAGTACTTC.

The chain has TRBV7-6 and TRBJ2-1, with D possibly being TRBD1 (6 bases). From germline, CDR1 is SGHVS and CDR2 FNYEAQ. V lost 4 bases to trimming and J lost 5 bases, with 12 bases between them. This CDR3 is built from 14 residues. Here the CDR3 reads CASSYSDRHNEQFF. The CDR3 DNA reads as TGTGCCAGCAGCTATTCGGACAGACACAATGAGCAGTTCTTC.

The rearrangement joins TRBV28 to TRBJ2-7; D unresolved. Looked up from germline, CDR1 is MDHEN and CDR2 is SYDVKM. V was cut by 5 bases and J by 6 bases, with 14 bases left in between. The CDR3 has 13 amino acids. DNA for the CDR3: TGTGCCAGCAGTACCCCCCTACCCGCCGAGCAGTACTTC. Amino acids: CASSTPLPAEQYF.

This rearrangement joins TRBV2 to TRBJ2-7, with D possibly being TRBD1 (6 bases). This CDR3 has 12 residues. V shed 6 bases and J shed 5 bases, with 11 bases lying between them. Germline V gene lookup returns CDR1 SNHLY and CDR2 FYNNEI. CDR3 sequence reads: CASRNTGNEQYF. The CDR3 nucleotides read TGTGCCAGCAGAAATACAGGGAACGAGCAGTACTTC.

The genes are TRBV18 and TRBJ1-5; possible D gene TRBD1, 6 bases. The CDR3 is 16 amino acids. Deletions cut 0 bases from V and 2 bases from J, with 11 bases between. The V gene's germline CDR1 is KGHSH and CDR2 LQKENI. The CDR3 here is CASSPPGRGGNQPQHF. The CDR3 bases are TGTGCCAGCTCACCACCCGGCAGGGGTGGCAATCAGCCCCAGCATTTT.

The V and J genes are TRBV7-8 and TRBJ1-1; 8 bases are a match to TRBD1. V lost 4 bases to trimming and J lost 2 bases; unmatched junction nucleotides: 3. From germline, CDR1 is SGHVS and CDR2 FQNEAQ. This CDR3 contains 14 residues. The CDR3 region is CASSYGQGNTEAFF. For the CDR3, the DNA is TGTGCCAGCAGCTATGGACAGGGTAACACTGAAGCTTTCTTT.

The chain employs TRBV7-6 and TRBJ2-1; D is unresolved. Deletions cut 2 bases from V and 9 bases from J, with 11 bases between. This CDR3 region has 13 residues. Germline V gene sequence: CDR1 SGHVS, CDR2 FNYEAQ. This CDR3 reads CASSLYENGEQFF. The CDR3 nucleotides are TGTGCCAGCAGCTTATATGAGAACGGTGAGCAGTTCTTC.

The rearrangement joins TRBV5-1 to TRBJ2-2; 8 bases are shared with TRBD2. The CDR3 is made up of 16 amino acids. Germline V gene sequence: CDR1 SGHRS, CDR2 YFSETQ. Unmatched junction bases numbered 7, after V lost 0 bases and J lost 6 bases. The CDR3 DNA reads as TGCGCCAGCAGCTTGGGCCCGCGGGGGGCTTCCGGGGAGCTGTTTTTT. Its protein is CASSLGPRGASGELFF.

CDR3 coding DNA: TGTGCCAGCAGCCCCCGGTTCTCGGGTCCAAGGAACACCATATATTTT. Translation: CASSPRFSGPRNTIYF. The V gene is TRBV7-8, the J gene TRBJ1-3; D is ambiguous. The CDR3 extends over 16 amino acids. Germline V gene sequence: CDR1 SGHVS, CDR2 FQNEAQ. V lost 5 bases, J lost 7 bases, and 21 bases lay in between.